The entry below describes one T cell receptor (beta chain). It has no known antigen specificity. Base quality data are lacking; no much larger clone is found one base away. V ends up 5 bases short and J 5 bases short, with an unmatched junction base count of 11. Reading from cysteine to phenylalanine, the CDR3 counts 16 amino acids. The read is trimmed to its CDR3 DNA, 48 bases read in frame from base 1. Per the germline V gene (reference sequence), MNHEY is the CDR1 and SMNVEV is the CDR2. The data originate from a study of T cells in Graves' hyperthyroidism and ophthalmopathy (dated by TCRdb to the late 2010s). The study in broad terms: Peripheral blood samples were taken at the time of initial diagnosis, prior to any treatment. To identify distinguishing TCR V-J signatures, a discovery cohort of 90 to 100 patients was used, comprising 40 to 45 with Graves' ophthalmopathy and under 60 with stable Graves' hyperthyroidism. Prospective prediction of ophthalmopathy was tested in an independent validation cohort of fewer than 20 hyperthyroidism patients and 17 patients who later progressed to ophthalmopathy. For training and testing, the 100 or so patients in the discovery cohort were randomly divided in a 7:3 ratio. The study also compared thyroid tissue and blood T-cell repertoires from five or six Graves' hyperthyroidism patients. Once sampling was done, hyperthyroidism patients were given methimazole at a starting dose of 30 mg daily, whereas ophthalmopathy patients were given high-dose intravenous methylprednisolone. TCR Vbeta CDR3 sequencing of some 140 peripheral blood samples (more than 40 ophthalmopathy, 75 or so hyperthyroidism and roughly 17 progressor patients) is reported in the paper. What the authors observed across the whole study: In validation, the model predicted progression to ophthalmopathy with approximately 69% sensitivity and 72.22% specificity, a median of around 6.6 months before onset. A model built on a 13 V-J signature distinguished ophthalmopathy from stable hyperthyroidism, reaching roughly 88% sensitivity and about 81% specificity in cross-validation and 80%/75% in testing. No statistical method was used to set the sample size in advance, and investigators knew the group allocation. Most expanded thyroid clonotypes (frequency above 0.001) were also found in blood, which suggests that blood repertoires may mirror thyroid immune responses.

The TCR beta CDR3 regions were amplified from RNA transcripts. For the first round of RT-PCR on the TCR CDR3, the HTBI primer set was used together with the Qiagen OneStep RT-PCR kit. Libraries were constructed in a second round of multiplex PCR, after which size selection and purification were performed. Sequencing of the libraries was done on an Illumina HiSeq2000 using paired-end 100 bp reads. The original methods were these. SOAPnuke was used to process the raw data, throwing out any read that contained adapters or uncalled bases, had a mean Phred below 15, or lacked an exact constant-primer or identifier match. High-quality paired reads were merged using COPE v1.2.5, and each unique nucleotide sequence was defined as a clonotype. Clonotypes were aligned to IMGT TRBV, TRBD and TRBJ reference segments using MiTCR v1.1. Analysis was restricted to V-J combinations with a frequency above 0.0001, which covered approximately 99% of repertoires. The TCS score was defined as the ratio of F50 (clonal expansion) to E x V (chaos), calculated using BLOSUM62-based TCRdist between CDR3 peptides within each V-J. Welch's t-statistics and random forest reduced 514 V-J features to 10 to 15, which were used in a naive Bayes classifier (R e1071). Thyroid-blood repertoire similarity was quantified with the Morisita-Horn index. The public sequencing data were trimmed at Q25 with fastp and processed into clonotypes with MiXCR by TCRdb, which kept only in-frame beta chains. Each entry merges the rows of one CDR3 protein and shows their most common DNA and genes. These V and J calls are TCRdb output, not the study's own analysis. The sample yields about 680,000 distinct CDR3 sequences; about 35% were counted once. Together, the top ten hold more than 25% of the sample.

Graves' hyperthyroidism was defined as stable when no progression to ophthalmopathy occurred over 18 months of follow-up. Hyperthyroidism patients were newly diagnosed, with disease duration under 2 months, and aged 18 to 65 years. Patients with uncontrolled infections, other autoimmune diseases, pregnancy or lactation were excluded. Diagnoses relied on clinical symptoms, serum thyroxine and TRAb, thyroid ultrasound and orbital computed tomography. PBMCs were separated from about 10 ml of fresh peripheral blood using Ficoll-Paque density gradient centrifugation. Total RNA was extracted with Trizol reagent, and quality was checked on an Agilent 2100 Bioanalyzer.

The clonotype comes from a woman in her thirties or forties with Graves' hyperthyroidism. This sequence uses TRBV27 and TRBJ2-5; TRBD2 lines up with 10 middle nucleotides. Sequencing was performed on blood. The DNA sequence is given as TGTGCCAGCAGTGTAGCGGGAGGTCGACTTGGTGAGACCCAGTACTTC. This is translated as CASSVAGGRLGETQYF.